This T cell receptor (beta chain) was sequenced during a study of blood T cell repertoires in COVID-19. CDR1 SGHNT and CDR2 YENEEA come from the germline V gene. CDR3 length: 12 residues. V shed 8 bases and J 5 bases; nucleotides not matched to a gene: 4. Profiling relied on immunoSEQ multiplex PCR, and the TCRdb table lists in-frame clones only, not all of them. In the table there are more than 60,000 clones, 80% to 85% of which are singletons. This TCR derives from a man aged 45-65 years with acute or convalescent COVID-19. This chain joins TRBV11-3 and TRBJ2-7; 9 bases are shared with TRBD1. Material for sequencing was peripheral blood. In DNA form, the CDR3 reads TGTGCCAGCGGGACAGGGAACCACGAGCAGTACTTC. Translated: CASGTGNHEQYF.